A selection of T cell receptor beta chains follows, all from one sample in a study of OX40 agonist ivuxolimab in advanced cancers. Using immunoSEQ multiplex PCR, the repertoire was profiled, and TCRdb retains in-frame clones only, with some absent. The data contain about 130,000 clones, about nine tenths of them singletons. This specimen consisted of CD4+ or CD8+ T cells sorted from blood, obtained in a trial of the OX40 agonist ivuxolimab. The receptors stem from an adult with an advanced solid tumor such as melanoma, head and neck, liver or kidney cancer. Each CDR3 is given with its conserved first and last residue. Fields, in order: CDR3 DNA, CDR3 protein, J gene, D gene, V gene, clone size. The D gene is left open where the match is weak. Size is omitted from some rows. Given values are once, few, many or a class for expanded clones.

CDR3 DNA: TGCGCCAGCAGCTGGGGACAGGGTACCTCTTTCGAGCAGTACTTC
CDR3 protein: CASSWGQGTSFEQYF
J gene: TRBJ2-7
D gene: TRBD1
V gene: TRBV5-1
clone size: NA

CDR3 DNA: TGTGGAACCTCGGTGGCTGCCCAAGAGACCCAGTACTTC
CDR3 protein: CGTSVAAQETQYF
J gene: TRBJ2-5
D gene: NA
V gene: TRBV2
clone size: NA

CDR3 DNA: TGCGCCAGCAGCCAAGGGACATACCTCTCTGGAAACACCATATATTTT
CDR3 protein: CASSQGTYLSGNTIYF
J gene: TRBJ1-3
D gene: NA
V gene: TRBV4-1
clone size: NA

CDR3 DNA: TGTGCCAGCAGTCCACCCCCGGGACAGGGAAGAGGACAGCCCCAGCATTTT
CDR3 protein: CASSPPPGQGRGQPQHF
J gene: TRBJ1-5
D gene: TRBD1
V gene: TRBV27
clone size: NA

CDR3 DNA: TGTGCCAGCAGTTACTCGGGGACTAGCGGAGATACGCAGTATTTT
CDR3 protein: CASSYSGTSGDTQYF
J gene: TRBJ2-3
D gene: TRBD2
V gene: TRBV6-5
clone size: NA

CDR3 DNA: TGTGCCAGCAGTTACGCATCAGGGGCTGGGGCCAACGTCCTGACTTTC
CDR3 protein: CASSYASGAGANVLTF
J gene: TRBJ2-6
D gene: NA
V gene: TRBV6-5
clone size: NA

CDR3 DNA: TGTGCCAGCCTCCAGATACCTAACTATGGCTACACCTTC
CDR3 protein: CASLQIPNYGYTF
J gene: TRBJ1-2
D gene: NA
V gene: TRBV28
clone size: once

CDR3 DNA: TGTGCCAGCAGGACCGGGACAGGGGCCGGCGGAAACACCATATATTTT
CDR3 protein: CASRTGTGAGGNTIYF
J gene: TRBJ1-3
D gene: TRBD1
V gene: TRBV28
clone size: few

CDR3 DNA: TGTGCCAGCTCACCACCGGGAGGACTAGTCTACAATGAGCAGTTCTTC
CDR3 protein: CASSPPGGLVYNEQFF
J gene: TRBJ2-1
D gene: TRBD2
V gene: TRBV18
clone size: NA

CDR3 DNA: TGTGCCAGCAGCAACGGACAGGCAAACTCCTACGAGCAGTACTTC
CDR3 protein: CASSNGQANSYEQYF
J gene: TRBJ2-7
D gene: TRBD1
V gene: TRBV11-2
clone size: once

CDR3 DNA: TGTGCCAGCAGCTTAGCGGGAGGATTCTACGAGCAGTACTTC
CDR3 protein: CASSLAGGFYEQYF
J gene: TRBJ2-7
D gene: TRBD2
V gene: TRBV5-4
clone size: NA

CDR3 DNA: TGTGCCAGCAGCTTCGGGACACAGTACAATGAGCAGTTCTTC
CDR3 protein: CASSFGTQYNEQFF
J gene: TRBJ2-1
D gene: NA
V gene: TRBV7-9
clone size: NA

CDR3 DNA: TGCGCCAGCAGCTTGACCCTAGGGGAGCAGTTCTTC
CDR3 protein: CASSLTLGEQFF
J gene: TRBJ2-1
D gene: NA
V gene: TRBV5-1
clone size: NA

CDR3 DNA: TGTGCCAGCAGTGAAAGTAGGGGAAGGGGTGAAAAACTGTTTTTT
CDR3 protein: CASSESRGRGEKLFF
J gene: TRBJ1-4
D gene: NA
V gene: TRBV6-1
clone size: NA

CDR3 DNA: TGCGCCAGCAGCGCTCCAGGCACAGATACGCAGTATTTT
CDR3 protein: CASSAPGTDTQYF
J gene: TRBJ2-3
D gene: NA
V gene: TRBV4-1
clone size: few

CDR3 DNA: TGTGCCAGTAGTATGCTCGCGGGAAGTTACGAGCAGTACTTC
CDR3 protein: CASSMLAGSYEQYF
J gene: TRBJ2-7
D gene: NA
V gene: TRBV19
clone size: NA

CDR3 DNA: TGTGCCACACGACAGGGTAGCTACGAGCAGTACTTC
CDR3 protein: CATRQGSYEQYF
J gene: TRBJ2-7
D gene: TRBD1
V gene: TRBV6-5
clone size: NA

CDR3 DNA: TGCGCCAGCAGCTTGGGGCAGGGAGGTGGCTACACCTTC
CDR3 protein: CASSLGQGGGYTF
J gene: TRBJ1-2
D gene: NA
V gene: TRBV5-1
clone size: NA

CDR3 DNA: TGTGCCAGTAGTACCCGGACAGGGACGGGAGAAAAACTGTTTTTT
CDR3 protein: CASSTRTGTGEKLFF
J gene: TRBJ1-4
D gene: TRBD1
V gene: TRBV19
clone size: NA

CDR3 DNA: TGTGCCAGCAGCTCTCAGGACTTCACCTACGAGCAGTACTTC
CDR3 protein: CASSSQDFTYEQYF
J gene: TRBJ2-7
D gene: NA
V gene: TRBV7-2
clone size: NA

CDR3 DNA: TGCGCCAGCAGCTCCCGAGGACAGATTACTAACTATGGCTACACCTTC
CDR3 protein: CASSSRGQITNYGYTF
J gene: TRBJ1-2
D gene: NA
V gene: TRBV5-1
clone size: NA

CDR3 DNA: TGTGCCAGCTACTTTTCCAGGGGCGATACGCAGTATTTT
CDR3 protein: CASYFSRGDTQYF
J gene: TRBJ2-3
D gene: NA
V gene: TRBV18
clone size: NA

CDR3 DNA: TGTGCCAGCAGCCCTAGGGCACCGGGACTAGCGGGTTTTCGAACCTACAATGAGCAGTTCTTC
CDR3 protein: CASSPRAPGLAGFRTYNEQFF
J gene: TRBJ2-1
D gene: TRBD2
V gene: TRBV27
clone size: NA

CDR3 DNA: TGTGCCAGCAGCCCAGATCTTCAGGGGAACACTGAAGCTTTCTTT
CDR3 protein: CASSPDLQGNTEAFF
J gene: TRBJ1-1
D gene: NA
V gene: TRBV5-4
clone size: NA

CDR3 DNA: TGTGCCAGCAGCTTAGCCTCGGACGGATTCACAGATACGCAGTATTTT
CDR3 protein: CASSLASDGFTDTQYF
J gene: TRBJ2-3
D gene: NA
V gene: TRBV7-6
clone size: NA

CDR3 DNA: TGTGCCAGCGGGCTCCGGGACAGGGGTAGAGATGAGCAGTTCTTC
CDR3 protein: CASGLRDRGRDEQFF
J gene: TRBJ2-1
D gene: TRBD1
V gene: TRBV6-5
clone size: NA

CDR3 DNA: TGTGCCAGCGGGACAGGGGGCACTGAAGCTTTCTTT
CDR3 protein: CASGTGGTEAFF
J gene: TRBJ1-1
D gene: TRBD1
V gene: TRBV6-5
clone size: NA

CDR3 DNA: TGTGCCAGCAGCTTAGTCGGACAGGGGGCCACCGGGGAGCTGTTTTTT
CDR3 protein: CASSLVGQGATGELFF
J gene: TRBJ2-2
D gene: TRBD1
V gene: TRBV11-2
clone size: NA

CDR3 DNA: TGTGCCAGCAGTTTAGAGGGGATGACAGATACGCAGTATTTT
CDR3 protein: CASSLEGMTDTQYF
J gene: TRBJ2-3
D gene: NA
V gene: TRBV27
clone size: once

CDR3 DNA: TGTGCCAGCGTTACGACAGGCCATAGCAATCAGCCCCAGCATTTT
CDR3 protein: CASVTTGHSNQPQHF
J gene: TRBJ1-5
D gene: NA
V gene: TRBV19
clone size: NA

CDR3 DNA: TGCGCCAGCAGCTGGGCGGGAACCGGGGAGCTGTTTTTT
CDR3 protein: CASSWAGTGELFF
J gene: TRBJ2-2
D gene: NA
V gene: TRBV5-1
clone size: NA

CDR3 DNA: TGTGCCATCAGTGAGTCGTTAGGCAGGGTCGCCAATGAGCAGTTCTTC
CDR3 protein: CAISESLGRVANEQFF
J gene: TRBJ2-1
D gene: NA
V gene: TRBV10-2
clone size: NA

CDR3 DNA: TGCGCCAGCAGCCAAGGCGGTCGTAATAATTCACCCCTCCACTTT
CDR3 protein: CASSQGGRNNSPLHF
J gene: TRBJ1-6
D gene: NA
V gene: TRBV4-3
clone size: NA

CDR3 DNA: TGTGCCAGCAGCTTCACTGAGACCCAGTACTTC
CDR3 protein: CASSFTETQYF
J gene: TRBJ2-5
D gene: NA
V gene: TRBV7-9
clone size: NA

CDR3 DNA: TGTGCCAGCAGTTTGAAGGTTTGGGGGTCGGGCTACACCTTC
CDR3 protein: CASSLKVWGSGYTF
J gene: TRBJ1-2
D gene: NA
V gene: TRBV28
clone size: NA

CDR3 DNA: TGCGCCAGCAGCTTGGGGTACGAGCAGTACTTC
CDR3 protein: CASSLGYEQYF
J gene: TRBJ2-7
D gene: NA
V gene: TRBV5-1
clone size: NA

CDR3 DNA: TGTGCCAGCAGTGTACAGGGGCTAAGCACAGATACGCAGTATTTT
CDR3 protein: CASSVQGLSTDTQYF
J gene: TRBJ2-3
D gene: TRBD1
V gene: TRBV6-4
clone size: NA

CDR3 DNA: TGTGCCGGAAGGGACAGGGATAGAAACACCATATATTTT
CDR3 protein: CAGRDRDRNTIYF
J gene: TRBJ1-3
D gene: TRBD1
V gene: TRBV6-1
clone size: NA

CDR3 DNA: TGTGCCAGCGCCATGGGGGGTGGGTCTGGAAACACCATATATTTT
CDR3 protein: CASAMGGGSGNTIYF
J gene: TRBJ1-3
D gene: NA
V gene: TRBV9
clone size: NA

CDR3 DNA: TGTGCCAGCAGCCCCGGGACAGGGTCCTACGAGCAGTACTTC
CDR3 protein: CASSPGTGSYEQYF
J gene: TRBJ2-7
D gene: TRBD1
V gene: TRBV5-5
clone size: NA

CDR3 DNA: TGTGCCAGCAGCTTACCGATTCGGAACACTGAAGCTTTCTTT
CDR3 protein: CASSLPIRNTEAFF
J gene: TRBJ1-1
D gene: NA
V gene: TRBV11-1
clone size: NA

CDR3 DNA: TGCGCCAGCAGCCCCCTGGGAGCGGGAGGTAACACCGGGGAGCTGTTTTTT
CDR3 protein: CASSPLGAGGNTGELFF
J gene: TRBJ2-2
D gene: TRBD2
V gene: TRBV4-1
clone size: NA